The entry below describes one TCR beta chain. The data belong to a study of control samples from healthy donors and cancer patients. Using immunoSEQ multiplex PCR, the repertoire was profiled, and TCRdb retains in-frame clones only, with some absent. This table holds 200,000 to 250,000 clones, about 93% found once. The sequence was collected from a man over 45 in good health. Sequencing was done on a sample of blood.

Written as DNA, the CDR3 is TGTGCCAGCAGCTTAGAAGGGACAGAGAAAGGAGGCTACACCTTC. As protein: CASSLEGTEKGGYTF. The V gene is TRBV7-6, the J gene TRBJ1-2; 7 bases line up with TRBD1. Germline V CDR1 and CDR2: SGHVS, FNYEAQ. With 1 base clipped from V and 8 bases from J, the junction kept 10 bases outside the gene matches. The CDR3 runs 15 residues.